This is a list of T cell receptor beta chains from one sample in a study of T-cell reconstitution after alpha-beta-depleted transplantation in children. TCRdb reanalysed the PCR reads using MiXCR and keeps one entry per CDR3 protein. There are hundreds of thousands of distinct CDR3 sequences in the sample; roughly 14% occur only once, and 0.79% lies in the top ten. The source was PBMCs, collected before TCRalphabeta/CD19-depleted stem cell transplant. These receptors were collected from a girl aged 2 to 10 with congenital amegakaryocytic thrombocytopenia, due to receive a stem cell transplant. The CDR3 runs from the conserved cysteine through the conserved F or W. Fields, in order: V gene, D gene, clone size, J gene, CDR3 length, CDR3 protein, CDR3 DNA. D genes are given only for firm matches. Not all rows give a size; the values are once, few, many and, for expanded clones, a class.

TRBV15	TRBD1	few	TRBJ1-5	15	CATSEGQYSNQPQHF	TGTGCCACCAGCGAGGGACAGTATAGCAATCAGCCCCAGCATTTT
TRBV5-1	TRBD2	many	TRBJ2-7	16	CASSSSTAGGVDEQYF	TGCGCCAGCAGCTCATCGACGGCGGGAGGTGTCGACGAGCAGTACTTC
TRBV5-1	NA	many	TRBJ1-2	14	CASSPGRTSYGYTF	TGCGCCAGCAGCCCGGGACGGACATCTTATGGCTACACCTTC
TRBV7-8	TRBD1	few	TRBJ2-3	15	CASDSRDSYTDTQYF	TGTGCCAGTGACTCCCGGGACAGTTACACAGATACGCAGTATTTT
TRBV12-3/TRBV12-4	TRBD2	many	TRBJ2-4	14	CASKPGLAGRIQYF	TGTGCCAGCAAGCCGGGACTAGCGGGACGGATTCAGTACTTC
TRBV6-2/TRBV6-3	NA	once	TRBJ2-3	15	CASSYARDRTDTQYF	TGTGCCAGCAGTTACGCCCGGGATCGTACAGATACGCAGTATTTT
TRBV5-1	NA	many	TRBJ1-2	15	CASSLGHRSGDGYTF	TGCGCCAGCAGCTTGGGACACAGGAGCGGAGATGGCTACACCTTC
TRBV12-3/TRBV12-4	TRBD1	few	TRBJ1-1	15	CASSPRQGNRIEAFF	TGTGCCAGCAGTCCGCGACAGGGGAACAGAATTGAAGCTTTCTTT
TRBV20-1	NA	many	TRBJ2-2	14	CSARGRGGTGELFF	TGCAGTGCTAGGGGCAGGGGCGGGACCGGGGAGCTGTTTTTT
TRBV12-3/TRBV12-4	TRBD1	many	TRBJ1-5	15	CASSPGQGLLQPQHF	TGTGCCAGCAGTCCGGGACAGGGGCTACTTCAGCCCCAGCATTTT
TRBV7-9	NA	NA	TRBJ1-2	14	CASSPDWGNYGYTF	TGTGCCAGCAGCCCAGATTGGGGTAACTATGGCTACACCTTC
TRBV6-1	TRBD1	many	TRBJ1-3	14	CASTGQDTGNTIYF	TGTGCCAGCACGGGACAGGACACTGGAAACACCATATATTTT
TRBV20-1	TRBD2	NA	TRBJ2-1	19	CCARFGLAGGPRSYNEQFF	TGCTGTGCTCGCTTTGGGCTAGCGGGTGGGCCGAGGTCCTACAATGAGCAGTTCTTC
TRBV7-2	NA	NA	TRBJ1-1	15	CASSLWTAVGTEAFF	TGTGCCAGCAGCCTCTGGACAGCGGTGGGCACTGAAGCTTTCTTT
TRBV5-1	NA	few	TRBJ2-7	16	CASRARTARSSYEQYF	TGCGCCAGCAGGGCGCGGACCGCACGAAGCTCCTACGAGCAGTACTTC
TRBV7-6	NA	many	TRBJ2-1	16	CASSSKVGRYYNEQFF	TGTGCCAGCAGCTCCAAAGTAGGAAGATACTACAATGAGCAGTTCTTC
TRBV5-1	TRBD2	many	TRBJ2-1	19	CASSLSSQREASLNNEQFF	TGCGCCAGCAGCTTGTCGAGCCAGCGGGAGGCCTCCTTAAACAATGAGCAGTTCTTC
TRBV5-1	NA	NA	TRBJ2-2	17	CASSFPSGRMNTGELFF	TGCGCCAGCAGCTTTCCCTCGGGACGGATGAACACCGGGGAGCTGTTTTTT
TRBV7-4	TRBD1	few	TRBJ1-5	19	CASSLAKEYRDRGHQPQHF	TGTGCCAGCAGCTTAGCGAAGGAATATCGGGACAGGGGCCATCAGCCCCAGCATTTT
TRBV4-1	NA	many	TRBJ2-5	17	CASSQAWAGVLQETQYF	TGCGCCAGCAGCCAAGCGTGGGCAGGTGTCCTGCAAGAGACCCAGTACTTC
TRBV5-1	NA	many	TRBJ2-3	14	CASSLARGTDTQYF	TGCGCCAGCAGCCTAGCCAGGGGAACAGATACGCAGTATTTT
TRBV20-1	NA	many	TRBJ2-3	12	CSAREGGNTQYF	TGCAGTGCTAGAGAGGGCGGAAATACGCAGTATTTT
TRBV7-2	TRBD2	few	TRBJ2-5	22	CASIKPSGGAWTSGAYQETQYF	TGTGCCAGCATCAAACCCTCGGGGGGCGCTTGGACTAGCGGAGCGTACCAAGAGACCCAGTACTTC